These T cell receptor beta chains were read from a single sample in a study of blood T cells in healthy people across ages. TCRdb re-called the 5' RACE reads with MiXCR, one entry per CDR3 protein. The sample yields roughly 680,000 distinct CDR3 sequences, over 20% seen once. Sequencing input: blood. The receptors come from a man aged 70 or older in good health. CDR3s include the opening cysteine and the closing phenylalanine or tryptophan. Each record gives: clone size, J gene, V gene, D gene, CDR3 protein, CDR3 DNA. The D gene is left open where the match is weak. A clone size is listed for some rows: how often the clone was seen (once, few, many), or a class if it is expanded.

NA TRBJ2-7 TRBV5-1 NA CASSPGDIPIGEQYF TGCGCCAGCAGCCCCGGTGACATCCCCATCGGCGAGCAGTACTTC
few TRBJ2-7 TRBV25-1 NA CASSEGVTYEQYF TGTGCCAGCAGTGAAGGAGTCACCTACGAGCAGTACTTC
few TRBJ2-7 TRBV25-1 NA CATEDIYEQYF TGTGCCACCGAGGACATATACGAGCAGTACTTC
few TRBJ2-7 TRBV14 TRBD2 CASSPGLLAEEYF TGTGCCAGCAGCCCCGGATTGCTAGCGGAGGAGTACTTC
few TRBJ1-4 TRBV4-1 TRBD1 CASSSKTGGGLTNEKLFF TGCGCCAGCAGCTCAAAGACAGGGGGCGGTTTAACTAATGAAAAACTGTTTTTT
few TRBJ2-3 TRBV7-2 NA CASSLTGSVADTQYF TGTGCCAGCAGCTTAACCGGGAGTGTCGCAGATACGCAGTATTTT
NA TRBJ2-1 TRBV6-1 NA CASSESPGGSRPFF TGTGCCAGCAGTGAATCGCCTGGGGGATCCAGGCCGTTCTTC
NA TRBJ2-3 TRBV3-1 NA CASSQRPGHPNTDTQYF TGTGCCAGCAGCCAACGTCCGGGACACCCAAACACAGATACGCAGTATTTT
few TRBJ2-7 TRBV20-1 NA CSARDRGRNYEQYF TGCAGTGCTAGAGATAGGGGTAGAAACTACGAGCAGTACTTC
few TRBJ2-1 TRBV7-3 TRBD1 CASSRFAARDRVGNEQFF TGTGCCAGCAGCCGTTTTGCAGCCCGGGACAGGGTCGGAAATGAGCAGTTCTTC
few TRBJ2-7 TRBV14 TRBD2 CASSQLLAGGRLQQYF TGTGCCAGCAGCCAATTGCTAGCGGGGGGTAGACTTCAGCAGTACTTC
NA TRBJ2-2 TRBV7-2 NA CASSKSGTNTGELFF TGTGCCAGCAGCAAGAGCGGAACGAACACCGGGGAGCTGTTTTTT
few TRBJ2-3 TRBV20-1 NA CSAPGPRDAADTQYF TGCAGTGCTCCCGGGCCGAGGGACGCCGCAGATACGCAGTATTTT
NA TRBJ1-3 TRBV14 NA CASSWGSSGNTIYF TGTGCCAGCAGCTGGGGGAGCTCTGGAAACACCATATATTTT
few TRBJ2-2 TRBV12-3/TRBV12-4 NA CASRPSGDTGELFF TGTGCCAGCAGACCGTCAGGGGACACCGGGGAGCTGTTTTTT
NA TRBJ2-7 TRBV12-3/TRBV12-4 NA CASSLDSASYEQYF TGTGCCAGCAGTTTAGACAGTGCCTCCTACGAGCAGTACTTC
NA TRBJ2-5 TRBV6-1 TRBD2 CASSERQARLAGETQYF TGTGCCAGCAGTGAAAGACAGGCGAGACTAGCGGGAGAGACCCAGTACTTC
NA TRBJ1-4 TRBV4-2 NA CASSQDLSTTNEKLFF TGTGCCAGCAGCCAAGATCTTTCGACAACTAATGAAAAACTGTTTTTT
NA TRBJ1-1 TRBV20-1 TRBD1 CSARDAGGASNTEAFF TGCAGTGCTAGAGATGCAGGGGGCGCCTCAAACACTGAAGCTTTCTTT
NA TRBJ1-5 TRBV29-1 NA CSVATGNSNQPQHF TGCAGCGTCGCTACAGGGAATAGCAATCAGCCCCAGCATTTT
NA TRBJ2-3 TRBV10-3 TRBD2 CAISDLDRLREGTDTQYF TGTGCCATCAGTGATCTAGATCGGCTGCGGGAGGGCACAGATACGCAGTATTTT
NA TRBJ2-3 TRBV20-1 TRBD2 CSATIETSGRASTDTQYF TGCAGTGCTACGATCGAAACTAGCGGGAGAGCTAGCACAGATACGCAGTATTTT
once TRBJ1-4 TRBV10-3 NA CAISDGRGLDEKLFF TGTGCCATCAGTGATGGGCGGGGATTGGATGAAAAACTGTTTTTT
many TRBJ1-5 TRBV5-6 NA CASSLGPRSNQPQHF TGTGCCAGCAGCTTGGGTCCCCGTAGCAATCAGCCCCAGCATTTT
NA TRBJ2-7 TRBV28 TRBD1 CASSLWDRVYEQYF TGTGCCAGCAGTTTATGGGACAGGGTGTACGAGCAGTACTTC
NA TRBJ2-3 TRBV20-1 NA CSARGGRSSTDTQYF TGCAGTGCTAGGGGGGGGCGGAGTAGCACAGATACGCAGTATTTT
few TRBJ2-2 TRBV20-1 NA CSARDRGLTGELFF TGCAGTGCTAGAGACCGGGGTCTAACGGGGGAGCTGTTTTTT
NA TRBJ2-7 TRBV28 NA CASRGSTPSYEQYF TGTGCCAGCAGGGGCTCGACTCCATCCTACGAGCAGTACTTC
few TRBJ2-7 TRBV19 NA CASSSLDGPNEQYF TGTGCCAGTAGCTCTCTGGACGGCCCCAACGAGCAGTACTTC
few TRBJ2-5 TRBV4-3 NA CASSRHKTGPETQYF TGCGCCAGCAGCCGACACAAGACAGGCCCAGAGACCCAGTACTTC
few TRBJ1-4 TRBV2 NA CASSEGGLRDRATNEKLFF TGTGCCAGCAGTGAAGGGGGGTTAAGGGATCGAGCAACTAATGAAAAACTGTTTTTT
NA TRBJ1-1 TRBV10-3 NA CAISDGRTDTEAFF TGTGCCATCAGTGATGGGAGGACGGACACTGAAGCTTTCTTT
NA TRBJ2-1 TRBV7-2 TRBD2 CASSLGTSRYNEQFF TGTGCCAGCAGCTTAGGGACTAGCAGGTACAATGAGCAGTTCTTC
NA TRBJ1-1 TRBV5-1 NA CASRGGMGRTSNFTEAFF TGCGCCAGCAGAGGAGGTATGGGACGCACCTCGAATTTCACTGAAGCTTTCTTT
NA TRBJ2-5 TRBV7-2 NA CASSPDRNQETQYF TGTGCCAGCAGCCCCGACAGGAACCAAGAGACCCAGTACTTC
NA TRBJ2-1 TRBV24-1 TRBD1 CATSDATPGQGRYEQFF TGTGCCACCAGTGACGCGACGCCGGGACAGGGTAGGTATGAGCAGTTCTTC
few TRBJ2-3 TRBV7-9 NA CASSLVEGGTDTQYF TGTGCCAGCAGCTTAGTGGAGGGCGGCACAGATACGCAGTATTTT
few TRBJ2-5 TRBV5-6 NA CASSVLQQQETQYF TGTGCCAGCAGCGTGCTACAGCAACAAGAGACCCAGTACTTC
NA TRBJ2-7 TRBV27 TRBD2 CASSPGTSGNEQYF TGTGCCAGCAGTCCGGGGACTAGCGGAAACGAGCAGTACTTC
NA TRBJ2-5 TRBV24-1 TRBD2 CATSKGLAGQETQYF TGTGCCACCAGCAAAGGACTAGCGGGACAAGAGACCCAGTACTTC
few TRBJ2-1 TRBV18 TRBD2 CASSPGIAGDSEQFF TGTGCCAGCTCACCGGGAATAGCGGGAGATAGTGAGCAGTTCTTC
few TRBJ1-1 TRBV5-1 NA CASSFEWGMNTEAFF TGCGCCAGCAGCTTCGAGTGGGGGATGAACACTGAAGCTTTCTTT
NA TRBJ2-1 TRBV20-1 TRBD2 CSAPGLAGDHNEQFF TGCAGTGCTCCCGGACTAGCGGGAGACCACAATGAGCAGTTCTTC
few TRBJ1-4 TRBV5-1 NA CVSSLTLTTNEKLFF TGCGTCAGCAGCTTGACCCTAACAACTAATGAAAAACTGTTTTTT
NA TRBJ2-3 TRBV30 TRBD1 CAWSVPGTGTDTQYF TGTGCCTGGAGTGTACCAGGGACAGGCACAGATACGCAGTATTTT
few TRBJ2-5 TRBV5-1 TRBD1 CASSRGQGSVETQYF TGCGCCAGCAGCAGGGGACAGGGCTCTGTGGAGACCCAGTACTTC
few TRBJ2-1 TRBV6-5 TRBD2 CASSSTSISEQFF TGTGCCAGCAGTTCGACTAGCATCAGTGAGCAGTTCTTC
few TRBJ2-3 TRBV6-5 TRBD1 CASSYSRDRVHTQYF TGTGCCAGCAGTTACTCACGTGACAGGGTTCATACGCAGTATTTT
NA TRBJ2-1 TRBV7-9 TRBD1 CASSSGWTGISSYNEQFF TGTGCCAGCAGCTCAGGATGGACAGGGATTAGCTCCTACAATGAGCAGTTCTTC
few TRBJ2-1 TRBV7-2 TRBD2 CASSLIRLAGPYNEQFF TGTGCCAGCAGCTTAATCCGACTAGCGGGGCCCTACAATGAGCAGTTTTTC
NA TRBJ1-1 TRBV18 NA CASSPPISNTEAFF TGTGCCAGCTCACCACCGATTTCAAACACTGAAGCTTTCTTT
few TRBJ1-6 TRBV6-1 NA CASSVRGRDSPLHF TGTGCCAGCAGTGTCCGGGGGCGGGATTCACCCCTCCACTTT
NA TRBJ2-2 TRBV7-8 TRBD2 CASSLVRGDTGELFF TGTGCCAGCAGCTTAGTACGGGGGGATACCGGGGAGCTGTTTTTT
many TRBJ2-1 TRBV20-1 NA CSASIGYNEQFF TGCAGTGCTAGTATCGGATACAATGAGCAGTTCTTC
NA TRBJ2-5 TRBV5-6 NA CASSTGVKETQYF TGTGCCAGCAGCACCGGGGTTAAAGAGACCCAGTACTTC